These 30 T cell receptor beta chains were sequenced from one sample in a study of neurological immune-mediated disorders. A single record per CDR3 protein comes from TCRdb applying MiXCR to the 5' RACE reads. The table includes around 41,000 distinct CDR3 sequences, about 14% detected once. The material sequenced was CD4+ T cells from blood. These receptors were collected from a woman aged 60-75 years with HTLV-1-associated myelopathy (HAM/TSP).

This clonotype was counted at least ten times. This chain joins TRBV5-1 and TRBJ2-1; TRBD1 matches 9 bases. Germline lookup yields CDR1 SGHRS and CDR2 YFSETQ. V lost 0 bases to trimming and J lost 7 bases; unmatched junction nucleotides: 8. The CDR3 is made up of 16 amino acids. The CDR3 bases are TGCGCCAGCAGCTTGGAGGGGACAGGGTCTCTAAATGAGCAGTTCTTC. This encodes CASSLEGTGSLNEQFF. The full variable domain, rest sourced from reference TRBV5-1 and TRBJ2-1, is KAGVTQTPRYLIKTRGQQVTLSCSPISGHRSVSWYQQTPGQGLQFLFEYFSETQRNKGNFPGRFSGRQFSNSRSEMNVSTLELGDSALYLCASSLEGTGSLNEQFFGPGTRLTVL.

This clonotype was seen at least ten times. The chain couples TRBV29-1 to TRBJ1-5; tentatively, D is TRBD1 (6 bases). This CDR3 comprises 13 residues. Trimming shortened V by 5 bases and J by 1 base, and 9 bases separated the two germline ends. Germline values: CDR1 SQVTM, CDR2 ANQGSEA. CDR3 nucleotide sequence: TGCAGCGTTAGGACAGAGAGCAATCAGCCCCAGCATTTT. Protein: CSVRTESNQPQHF.

Many counts were recorded for this clonotype. CDR3: CASSAGQGVEGEKLFF. Written as DNA, the CDR3 is TGCGCCAGCAGCGCTGGACAGGGCGTAGAAGGTGAAAAACTGTTTTTT. The rearrangement joins TRBV5-1 to TRBJ1-4, with TRBD1 matching over 8 bases. The germline V gene has CDR1 SGHRS and CDR2 YFSETQ. Germline trimming cut 4 bases from V and 7 bases from J; bases unmatched to any gene: 12. The CDR3 is 16 amino acids.

This clonotype was observed many times. This chain uses TRBV2 with TRBJ1-2, with no clear D. This CDR3 spans 12 amino acids. CDR1 and CDR2 from the germline V gene are SNHLY and FYNNEI. Trimming left V 6 bases short and J 4 bases short, with 9 bases between. For the CDR3, the DNA is TGTGCCAGCAGCCGAAATACCTATGGCTACACCTTC. Its translation: CASSRNTYGYTF.

The sample holds a few counts of this clonotype. The V and J genes are TRBV19 and TRBJ2-3; no reliable D call. This CDR3 has 14 residues. The germline gives CDR1 LNHDA, CDR2 SQIVND (reference sequence). V lost 1 base to trimming and J lost 3 bases, with 8 bases between them. For the CDR3, the DNA is TGTGCCAGTAGTATAGTGGCAGCTACAGATACGCAGTATTTT. Translated: CASSIVAATDTQYF.

The sample holds many counts of this clonotype. This sequence joins TRBV2 and TRBJ1-4; perhaps TRBD1 as D (5 bases). Germline assignment: CDR1 SNHLY and CDR2 FYNNEI. V lost 6 bases to trimming and J lost 4 bases, with 12 bases between them. This CDR3 is 14 amino acids long. In DNA, the CDR3 is TGTGCCAGCAGCATCTATGGGGGTAATGAAAAACTGTTTTTT. This encodes CASSIYGGNEKLFF. The complete variable domain, with remaining parts taken from reference TRBV2 and TRBJ1-4, reads EPEVTQTPSHQVTQMGQEVILRCVPISNHLYFYWYRQILGQKVEFLVSFYNNEISEKSEIFDDQFSVERPDGSNFTLKIRSTKLEDSAMYFCASSIYGGNEKLFFGSGTQLSVL.

This clonotype appeared many times. This chain joins TRBV5-1 and TRBJ2-7; no clear D gene. The CDR3 length is 14 residues. Trimming removed 0 bases from V and 5 bases from J, with 12 bases in between. Germline V CDR1 and CDR2: SGHRS, YFSETQ. The CDR3 DNA sequence: TGCGCCAGCAGCTTGGACCCGGGTCGGGACGAGCAGTACTTC. As protein: CASSLDPGRDEQYF. The entire variable domain, with the rest obtained from reference TRBV5-1 and TRBJ2-7, is as follows: KAGVTQTPRYLIKTRGQQVTLSCSPISGHRSVSWYQQTPGQGLQFLFEYFSETQRNKGNFPGRFSGRQFSNSRSEMNVSTLELGDSALYLCASSLDPGRDEQYFGPGTRLTVT.

This clonotype was counted at least ten times. V is TRBV19 and J is TRBJ1-2; 7 positions match TRBD1. Germline V lookup: CDR1 LNHDA, CDR2 SQIVND (reference sequence). V lost 3 bases to trimming and J lost 0 bases; unmatched junction nucleotides: 7. This CDR3 is 16 amino acids long. CDR3 nucleotide sequence: TGTGCCAGTAGTATCCAACTACAGGGGACTAACTATGGCTACACCTTC. It yields the protein CASSIQLQGTNYGYTF.

This clonotype was recorded at least ten times. V and J are TRBV20-1 and TRBJ2-1; 8 positions agree with TRBD1. Per germline, CDR1 DFQATT and CDR2 SNEGSKA (reference sequence). This CDR3 region has 16 residues. With V trimmed by 0 bases and J by 4 bases, 8 bases remained unmatched. The CDR3 sequence: CSARDARDRPYNEQFF. The CDR3 DNA is TGCAGTGCTAGAGATGCTAGGGACAGGCCGTACAATGAGCAGTTCTTC.

In this sample, this clonotype turned up many times. The chain uses TRBV5-5 and TRBJ1-1; 8 nucleotides match TRBD1. Germline CDR1 is SGHKS and CDR2 is YYEKEE (reference sequence). The CDR3 has 13 amino acids. V was pared by 4 bases and J by 7 bases, with 6 bases of the junction left unmatched. The CDR3 protein is CASSIRGLDEAFF. In DNA, the CDR3 is TGTGCCAGCAGCATCAGGGGGCTCGATGAAGCTTTCTTT.

This clonotype was found many times. CDR3 nucleotide sequence: TGTGCCAGCAGCTTGGGCAGGGAGAACACTGAAGCTTTCTTT. Encoded protein: CASSLGRENTEAFF. V usage is TRBV11-2 and J usage is TRBJ1-1; weak D call: TRBD1 (5 bases). Looked up from germline, CDR1 is SGHAT and CDR2 is FQNNGV. Between the trimmed V and J ends, which lost 3 bases and 1 base, there was a span of 9 bases. CDR3 length: 14 amino acids.

V usage is TRBV20-1 and J usage is TRBJ2-3; no clear D. Trimming cost V 0 bases and J 5 bases, with 9 bases left between them. CDR1 and CDR2 (germline): DFQATT, SNEGSKA (reference sequence). CDR3 size: 13 residues. Here the CDR3 reads CSARDAAKDTQYF. CDR3 sequence (DNA): TGCAGTGCTAGAGATGCGGCAAAAGATACGCAGTATTTT.

This clonotype was seen ten or more times. The V gene is TRBV2, the J gene TRBJ1-2; D is undetermined. CDR1 is SNHLY, CDR2 FYNNEI, per germline. V lost 7 bases and J lost 8, with 14 bases in between. CDR3 length: 12 amino acids. The DNA of the CDR3 is TGTGCCAGCAACGGGGAGGTTGGCGGCTACACCTTC. It specifies CASNGEVGGYTF.

In its sample, this clonotype was seen many times. The genes are TRBV5-1 and TRBJ1-3; possibly TRBD1 for D (5 bases). Trimming took 0 bases from V and 4 from J, leaving 11 bases between them. This CDR3 has 15 amino acids. Per germline, CDR1 SGHRS and CDR2 YFSETQ. The CDR3 coding sequence is TGCGCCAGCAGCTTGGCCGGGACCCCGGGAAACACCATATATTTT. This gives the protein CASSLAGTPGNTIYF.

This clonotype was detected many times. The chain couples TRBV5-1 to TRBJ2-5, with 13 bases that match TRBD2. Germline lookup yields CDR1 SGHRS and CDR2 YFSETQ. The CDR3 extends over 14 amino acids. J lost 5 bases, V lost 4 bases, and 2 bases had no gene match. The CDR3 nucleotides read TGCGCCAGCAGCCAGACTAGCGGGGGGGAGACCCAGTACTTC. Translated, it gives CASSQTSGGETQYF. The full variable domain, its missing parts supplied by reference TRBV5-1 and TRBJ2-5, is KAGVTQTPRYLIKTRGQQVTLSCSPISGHRSVSWYQQTPGQGLQFLFEYFSETQRNKGNFPGRFSGRQFSNSRSEMNVSTLELGDSALYLCASSQTSGGETQYFGPGTRLLVL.

On this clonotype: The germline gene is not matched at one end of the junction; a read error may be the cause. The chain combines TRBV10-3 with TRBJ1-4; D is unresolved. The CDR3 runs 15 residues. Germline V lookup: CDR1 ENHRY, CDR2 SYGVKD. DNA of the CDR3: TGTGCCATCAGCTCGACGGTGACAACTAATGAAAAACTGTCTTTT. Protein: CAISSTVTTNEKLSF.

The rearrangement joins TRBV29-1 to TRBJ2-1; 8 nucleotides align to TRBD1. V trimming: 0 bases; J trimming: 6 bases; junction bases outside the gene matches: 10. There are 16 residues in the CDR3. The germline gives CDR1 SQVTM, CDR2 ANQGSEA. DNA of the CDR3: TGCAGCGTTGAAGATCCGAGGACAGGGTCGCGCAATGAGCAGTTCTTC. It codes for CSVEDPRTGSRNEQFF.

This clonotype was seen many times. V usage is TRBV5-6 and J usage is TRBJ2-1, with D uncertain. Germline values: CDR1 SGHDT, CDR2 YYEEEE. This CDR3 is built from 16 residues. Trimming pared 1 base from V and 0 bases from J, leaving 11 bases between. As DNA, the CDR3 is TGTGCCAGCAGCTTGAGCATGGACCCCTCCTACAATGAGCAGTTCTTC. It yields the protein CASSLSMDPSYNEQFF.

This clonotype was recorded at least ten times. The rearrangement uses TRBV4-2 and TRBJ2-2, with a tentative D call TRBD1 (5 bases). Germline values: CDR1 LGHNA, CDR2 YNFKEQ. V shed 6 bases and J shed 0 bases, with 11 bases lying between them. The CDR3 contains 15 residues. CDR3 DNA sequence: TGTGCCAGCAGTAGAGGACACTCGAACACCGGGGAGCTGTTTTTT. Its translation is CASSRGHSNTGELFF.

This clonotype was seen ten or more times. The CDR3 DNA reads TGCAGTGCCGGACAGGGGGCGGGGGGGGGCTATGGCTACACCTTC. The encoded protein is CSAGQGAGGGYGYTF. This chain connects TRBV20-1 to TRBJ1-2, with 11 positions matching TRBD1. Germline V gene sequence: CDR1 DFQATT, CDR2 SNEGSKA (reference sequence). J was trimmed by 4 bases and V by 6 bases; bases with no gene match: 10. CDR3 length equals 15 residues.

This clonotype was seen repeatedly, ten times or more. V is TRBV20-1 and J is TRBJ1-2; D is ambiguous. The CDR3 covers 12 residues. V dropped 3 bases and J dropped 2 bases, with 7 bases sitting between them. Germline CDR1 DFQATT, CDR2 SNEGSKA (reference sequence). The CDR3 reads CSASARNYGYTF. In DNA, the CDR3 is TGCAGTGCTAGCGCCAGGAACTATGGCTACACCTTC.

This clonotype was observed many times. V is TRBV5-1 and J is TRBJ1-3; perhaps TRBD1 as D (5 bases). There are 15 residues in the CDR3. Looked up from germline, CDR1 is SGHRS and CDR2 is YFSETQ. Trimming pared 5 bases from V and 8 bases from J, leaving 20 bases between. The chain's CDR3 is CASSRTSVQGDTIYF. The DNA of the CDR3 is TGCGCCAGCAGTAGGACCAGCGTCCAAGGGGACACCATATATTTT.

With respect to this clonotype: At one end, the junction sequence differs from germline, possibly due to a read error. The chain recombines TRBV7-2 with TRBJ1-1; 8 bases line up with TRBD1. This CDR3 is built from 13 residues. The germline gives CDR1 SGHTA, CDR2 FQGNSA. This CDR3 is CASSRQGNTEVFF. CDR3 coding DNA: TGTGCCAGCAGCCGACAGGGGAACACTGAAGTTTTCTTT.

This clonotype occurred many times. The V gene is TRBV5-1, the J gene TRBJ2-1, with TRBD2 matching 7 bases. Germline V gene data show CDR1 as SGHRS and CDR2 as YFSETQ. V was pared by 6 bases and J by 3 bases, with 6 bases of the junction left unmatched. The CDR3 sequence is 14 residues long. CDR3 bases: TGCGCCAGCAAGAAAGCGGGACTCTACAATGAGCAGTTCTTC. Encoded protein: CASKKAGLYNEQFF.

This clonotype was seen many times. This chain uses TRBV7-2 with TRBJ1-1, with TRBD1 identical over 10 bases. CDR3 length: 15 residues. Looked up from germline, CDR1 is SGHTA and CDR2 is FQGNSA. The V and J ends lost 5 bases and 3 bases, in that order; junction bases with no gene match: 6. The CDR3 sequence: CASSIWTGGHTEAFF. CDR3 coding DNA: TGTGCCAGCAGCATCTGGACAGGGGGTCACACTGAAGCTTTCTTT.

As for this clonotype: A junction end diverges from the germline sequence, so it may reflect a read error. The V and J genes are TRBV7-9 and TRBJ2-3; no clear D gene. Germline CDR1 and CDR2: SEHNR and FQNEAQ (reference sequence). The CDR3 has 13 residues. The CDR3 DNA reads as TGTGCCAGCAGCTGGACGTTGGAAGATACACAGTATTTT. Its protein is CASSWTLEDTQYF.

The table lists this clonotype with many counts. The rearrangement links TRBV15 to TRBJ1-6; 11 nucleotides line up with TRBD1. The CDR3 sequence is 15 residues long. The J segment lost 8 bases and the V segment lost 0 bases, leaving 0 bases of the junction unmatched. Per germline, CDR1 LNHNV and CDR2 YYDKDF (reference sequence). The CDR3 sequence: CATSREGQGDSPLHF. The CDR3 nucleotides read TGTGCCACCAGCAGAGAGGGACAGGGGGATTCACCCCTCCACTTT.

This clonotype was counted ten times or more. The CDR3 sequence: CASSSRWDREDTQYF. The CDR3 DNA reads as TGTGCCAGCAGCTCGAGGTGGGACCGGGAAGATACGCAGTATTTT. This chain links TRBV11-3 with TRBJ2-3, with D perhaps being TRBD1 or TRBD2 (5 bases each). Germline lookup yields CDR1 SGHNT and CDR2 YENEEA. The V end was cut by 4 bases, the J end by 5 bases, with 16 bases between. The CDR3 is made up of 15 amino acids.

This clonotype was recorded at least ten times. V gene TRBV20-1 combines with J gene TRBJ2-3, with TRBD2 matching over 7 bases. J lost 2 bases, V lost 5 bases, and 7 bases had no gene match. There are 14 residues in the CDR3. Germline loops: CDR1 DFQATT, CDR2 SNEGSKA (reference sequence). The CDR3 loop reads CSALVGGNTDTQYF. The CDR3 DNA reads as TGCAGTGCTCTAGTGGGGGGGAACACAGATACGCAGTATTTT.

This clonotype was seen at least ten times. The chain combines TRBV20-1 with TRBJ2-7; the D gene could be TRBD1 or TRBD2 (6 bases each). V lost 6 bases, J lost 2 bases, and 11 bases lay in between. The CDR3 runs to 12 residues. CDR1 and CDR2 from the germline V gene are DFQATT and SNEGSKA (reference sequence). The CDR3, as DNA: TGCAGTGCGGTAGGGGGGCCCTACGAGCAGTACTTC. Its protein is CSAVGGPYEQYF.